A single sample is the source of the 2 T cell receptor beta chains below, sequenced in a study of monozygotic twins with inflammatory bowel disease. TCRdb re-analyzed the 5' RACE reads; it lists each CDR3 protein once, without DNA. This listing includes about 350,000 distinct CDR3 sequences. Sequences were obtained from blood. These receptor sequences come from a human donor with ulcerative colitis or Crohn's disease, or a healthy co-twin of an affected twin (not recorded which).

The chain combines TRBV28 with TRBJ2-1; TCRdb returns TRBD2, unconfirmable since there is no DNA. Looked up from germline, CDR1 is MDHEN and CDR2 is SYDVKM. There are 14 residues in the CDR3. The CDR3 loop is CASLGTSGNNEQFF.

The chain uses TRBV20-1 and TRBJ2-5; TCRdb's D call of TRBD1 is untestable without DNA. CDR1 is DFQATT and CDR2 is SNEGSKA in the germline V gene (reference sequence). The CDR3 consists of 14 residues. The CDR3 loop reads CSARTGGHQETQYF.